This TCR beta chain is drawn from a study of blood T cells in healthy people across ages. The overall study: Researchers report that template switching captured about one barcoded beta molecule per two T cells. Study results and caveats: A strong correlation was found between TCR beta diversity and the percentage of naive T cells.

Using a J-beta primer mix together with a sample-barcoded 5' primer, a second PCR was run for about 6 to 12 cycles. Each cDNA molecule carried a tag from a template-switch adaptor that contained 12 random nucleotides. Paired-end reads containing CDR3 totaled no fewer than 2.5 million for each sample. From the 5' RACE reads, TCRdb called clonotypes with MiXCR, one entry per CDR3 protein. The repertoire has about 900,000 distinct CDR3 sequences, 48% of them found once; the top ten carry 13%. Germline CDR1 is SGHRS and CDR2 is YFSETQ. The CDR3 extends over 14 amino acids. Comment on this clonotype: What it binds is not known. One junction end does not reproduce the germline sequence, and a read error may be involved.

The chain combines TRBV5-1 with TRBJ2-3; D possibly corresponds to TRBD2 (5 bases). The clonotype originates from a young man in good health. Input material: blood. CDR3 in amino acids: CAGSLPSSSDTQYF. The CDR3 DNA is TGCGCCGGCAGCCTACCTAGCTCGTCAGATACGCAGTATTTT.